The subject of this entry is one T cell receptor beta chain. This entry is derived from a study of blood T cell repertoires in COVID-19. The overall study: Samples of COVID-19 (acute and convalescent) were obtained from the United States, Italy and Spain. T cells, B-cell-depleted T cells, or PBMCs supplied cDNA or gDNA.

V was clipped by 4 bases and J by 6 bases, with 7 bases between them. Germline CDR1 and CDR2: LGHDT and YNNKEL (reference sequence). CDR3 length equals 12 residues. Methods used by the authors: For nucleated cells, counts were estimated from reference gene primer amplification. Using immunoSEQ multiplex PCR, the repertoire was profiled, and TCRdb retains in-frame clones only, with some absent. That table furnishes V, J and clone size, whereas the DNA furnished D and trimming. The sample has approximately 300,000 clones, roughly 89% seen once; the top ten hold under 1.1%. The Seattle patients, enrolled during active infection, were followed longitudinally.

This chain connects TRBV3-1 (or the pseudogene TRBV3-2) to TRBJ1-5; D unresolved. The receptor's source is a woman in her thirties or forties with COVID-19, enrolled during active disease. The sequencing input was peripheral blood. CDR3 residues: CASSLPGQPQHF. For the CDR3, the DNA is TGTGCCAGCAGCCTACCCGGTCAGCCCCAGCATTTT.